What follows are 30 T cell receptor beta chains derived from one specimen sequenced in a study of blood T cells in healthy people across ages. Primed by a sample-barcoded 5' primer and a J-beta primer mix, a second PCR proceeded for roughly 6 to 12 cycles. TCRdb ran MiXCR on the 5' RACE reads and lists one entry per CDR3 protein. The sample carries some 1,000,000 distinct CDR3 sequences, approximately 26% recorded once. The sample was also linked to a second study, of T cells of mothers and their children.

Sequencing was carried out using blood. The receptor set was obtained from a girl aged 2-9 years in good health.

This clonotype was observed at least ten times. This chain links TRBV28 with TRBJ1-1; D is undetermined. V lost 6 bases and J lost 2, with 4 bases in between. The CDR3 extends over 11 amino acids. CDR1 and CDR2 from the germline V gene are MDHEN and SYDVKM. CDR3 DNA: TGTGCCAGCAGGTTAAACACTGAAGCTTTCTTT. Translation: CASRLNTEAFF.

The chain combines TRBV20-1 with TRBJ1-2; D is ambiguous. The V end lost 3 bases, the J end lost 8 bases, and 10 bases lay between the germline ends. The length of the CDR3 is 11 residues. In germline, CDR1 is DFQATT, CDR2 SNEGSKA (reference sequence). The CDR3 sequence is CSARTVDGYTF. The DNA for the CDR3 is TGCAGTGCTAGGACTGTTGACGGCTACACCTTC.

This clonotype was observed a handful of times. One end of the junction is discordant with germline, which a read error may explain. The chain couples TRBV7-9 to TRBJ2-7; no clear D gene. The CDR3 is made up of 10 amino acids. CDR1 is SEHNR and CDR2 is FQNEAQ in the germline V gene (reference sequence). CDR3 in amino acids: CASSLRPGGF. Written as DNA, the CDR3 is TGTGCCAGCAGCTTAAGGCCAGGCGGCTTC.

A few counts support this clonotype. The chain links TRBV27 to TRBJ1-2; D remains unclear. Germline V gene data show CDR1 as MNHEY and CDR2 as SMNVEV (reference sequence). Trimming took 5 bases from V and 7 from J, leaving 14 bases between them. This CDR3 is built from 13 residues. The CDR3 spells CASSNRKGGGYTF. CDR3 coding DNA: TGTGCCAGCAGTAATAGGAAGGGAGGTGGCTACACCTTC.

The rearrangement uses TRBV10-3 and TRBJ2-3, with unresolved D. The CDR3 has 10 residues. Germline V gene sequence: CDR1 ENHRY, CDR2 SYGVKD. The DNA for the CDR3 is TGTGCGGCTAGCACAGATACGCAGTATTTT. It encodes CAASTDTQYF.

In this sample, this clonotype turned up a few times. CDR3 amino acids: CASSGGTEPGEQFF. The CDR3 DNA reads TGTGCCAGCAGCGGTGGGACAGAGCCCGGGGAACAGTTCTTC. The genes are TRBV2 and TRBJ2-1; 7 bases agree with TRBD1. Trimming at V came to 6 bases and at J to 13 bases, leaving 15 bases not matched to a gene. Germline CDR1 SNHLY, CDR2 FYNNEI. The CDR3 contains 14 residues.

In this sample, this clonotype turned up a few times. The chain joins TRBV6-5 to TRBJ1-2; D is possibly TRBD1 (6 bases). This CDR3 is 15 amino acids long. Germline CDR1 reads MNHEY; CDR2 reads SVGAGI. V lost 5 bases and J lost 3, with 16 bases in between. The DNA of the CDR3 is TGTGCCAGCAGTGTCACAGGGTGGCAAGACTATGGCTACACCTTC. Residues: CASSVTGWQDYGYTF.

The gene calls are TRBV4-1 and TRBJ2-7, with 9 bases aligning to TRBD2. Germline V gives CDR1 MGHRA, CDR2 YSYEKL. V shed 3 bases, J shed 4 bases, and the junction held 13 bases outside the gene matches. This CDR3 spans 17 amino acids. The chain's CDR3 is CASSQWPIAGELYEQYF. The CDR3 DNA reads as TGCGCCAGCAGCCAGTGGCCTATAGCGGGAGAACTTTACGAGCAGTACTTC.

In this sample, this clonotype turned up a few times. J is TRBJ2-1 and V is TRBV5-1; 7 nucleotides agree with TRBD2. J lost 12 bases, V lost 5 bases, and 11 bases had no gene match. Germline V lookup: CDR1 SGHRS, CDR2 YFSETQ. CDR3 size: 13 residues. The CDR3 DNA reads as TGCGCCAGCAGTTCCCGGGACTATACACTGCAGTTCTTC. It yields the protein CASSSRDYTLQFF.

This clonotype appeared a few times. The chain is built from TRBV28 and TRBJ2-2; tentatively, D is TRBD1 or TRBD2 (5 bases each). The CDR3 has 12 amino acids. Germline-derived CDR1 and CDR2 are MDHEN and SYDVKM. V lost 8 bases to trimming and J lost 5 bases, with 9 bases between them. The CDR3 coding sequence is TGTGCCAGCGGGACCCAAACCGGGGAGCTGTTTTTT. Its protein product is CASGTQTGELFF.

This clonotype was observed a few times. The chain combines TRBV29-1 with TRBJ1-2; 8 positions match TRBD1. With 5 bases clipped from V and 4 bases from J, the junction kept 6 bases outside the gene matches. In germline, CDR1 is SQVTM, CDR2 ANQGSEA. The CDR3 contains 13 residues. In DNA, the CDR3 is TGCAGCGTTATGACAGGGGACAGCTATGGCTACACCTTC. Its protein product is CSVMTGDSYGYTF.

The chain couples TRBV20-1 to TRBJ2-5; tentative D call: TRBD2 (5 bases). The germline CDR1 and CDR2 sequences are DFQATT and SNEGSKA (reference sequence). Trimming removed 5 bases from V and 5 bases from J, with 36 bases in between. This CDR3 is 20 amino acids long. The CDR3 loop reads CSAQRYLKRQEPHPKETQYF. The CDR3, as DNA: TGCAGTGCTCAAAGATACCTGAAGCGGCAAGAACCTCATCCAAAGGAGACCCAGTACTTC.

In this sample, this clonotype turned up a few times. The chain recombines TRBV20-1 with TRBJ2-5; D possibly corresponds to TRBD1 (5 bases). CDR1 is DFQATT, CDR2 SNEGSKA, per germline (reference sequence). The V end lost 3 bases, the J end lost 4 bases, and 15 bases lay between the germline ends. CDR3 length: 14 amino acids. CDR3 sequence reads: CSARKSREGETQYF. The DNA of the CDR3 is TGCAGTGCTAGGAAAAGCAGGGAAGGAGAGACCCAGTACTTC.

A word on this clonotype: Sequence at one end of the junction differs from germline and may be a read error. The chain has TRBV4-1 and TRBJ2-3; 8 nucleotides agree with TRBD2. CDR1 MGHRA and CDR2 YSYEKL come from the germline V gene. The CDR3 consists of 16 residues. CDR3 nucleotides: TGCGTCAGCAGTCGCGTACTAGCGGCTAGCACAGATACGCAGTATTTT. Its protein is CVSSRVLAASTDTQYF.

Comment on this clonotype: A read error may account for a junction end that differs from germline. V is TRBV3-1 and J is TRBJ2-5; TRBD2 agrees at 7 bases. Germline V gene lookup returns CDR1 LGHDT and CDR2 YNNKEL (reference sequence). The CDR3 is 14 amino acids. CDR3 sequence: CASSQDRIAGEQSF. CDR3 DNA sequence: TGTGCCAGCAGCCAAGATCGAATTGCGGGGGAGCAGTCCTTC.

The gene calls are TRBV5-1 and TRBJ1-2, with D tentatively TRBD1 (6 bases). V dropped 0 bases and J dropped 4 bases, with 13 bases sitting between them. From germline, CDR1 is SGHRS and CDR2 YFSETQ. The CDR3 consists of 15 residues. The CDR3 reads CASSLVQGGSYGYTF. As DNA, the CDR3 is TGCGCCAGCAGCTTGGTACAGGGCGGATCCTATGGCTACACCTTC.

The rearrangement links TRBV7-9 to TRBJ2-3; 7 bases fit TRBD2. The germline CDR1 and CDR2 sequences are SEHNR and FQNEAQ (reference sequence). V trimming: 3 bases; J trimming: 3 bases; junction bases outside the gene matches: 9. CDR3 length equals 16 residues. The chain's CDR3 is CASSFASGEITDTQYF. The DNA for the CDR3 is TGTGCCAGCAGCTTTGCCAGCGGGGAGATTACAGATACGCAGTATTTT.

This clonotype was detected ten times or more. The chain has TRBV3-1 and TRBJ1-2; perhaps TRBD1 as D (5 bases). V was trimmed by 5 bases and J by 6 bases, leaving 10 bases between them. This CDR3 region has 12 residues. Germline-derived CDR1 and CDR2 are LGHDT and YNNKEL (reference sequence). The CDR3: CASSSGGHGYTF. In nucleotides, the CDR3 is TGTGCCAGCAGCTCCGGGGGTCATGGCTACACCTTC.

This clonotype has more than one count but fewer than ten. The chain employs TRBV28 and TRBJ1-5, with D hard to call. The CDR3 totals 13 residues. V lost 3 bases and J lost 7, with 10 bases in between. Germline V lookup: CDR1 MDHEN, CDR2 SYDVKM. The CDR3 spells CASSFGLQQPQHF. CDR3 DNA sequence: TGTGCCAGCAGTTTCGGGCTACAACAGCCCCAGCATTTT.

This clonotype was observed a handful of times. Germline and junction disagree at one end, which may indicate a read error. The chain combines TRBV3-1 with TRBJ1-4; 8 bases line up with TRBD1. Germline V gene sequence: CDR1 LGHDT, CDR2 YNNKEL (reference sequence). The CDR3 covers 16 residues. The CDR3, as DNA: TGTGCCGGCAGCCAAGATATCGGGACAGGAAATGAAAAACTGTTTTTT. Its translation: CAGSQDIGTGNEKLFF.

CDR3 nucleotide sequence: TGCGCCAGCAGCATCACTAGCGCGTCCTACAATGAGCAGTTCTTC. Encoded protein: CASSITSASYNEQFF. This chain uses TRBV5-1 with TRBJ2-1; 7 positions agree with TRBD2. The CDR3 length is 15 residues. Trimming took 4 bases from V and 1 from J; bases not matched to a gene: 5. The germline gives CDR1 SGHRS, CDR2 YFSETQ.

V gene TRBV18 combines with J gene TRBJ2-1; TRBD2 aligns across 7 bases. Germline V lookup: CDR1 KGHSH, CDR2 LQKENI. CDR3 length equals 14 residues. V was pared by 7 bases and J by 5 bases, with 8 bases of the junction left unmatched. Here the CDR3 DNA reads TGTGCCAGCTGGCATGGCGGGAGCCACAATGAGCAGTTCTTC. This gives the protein CASWHGGSHNEQFF.

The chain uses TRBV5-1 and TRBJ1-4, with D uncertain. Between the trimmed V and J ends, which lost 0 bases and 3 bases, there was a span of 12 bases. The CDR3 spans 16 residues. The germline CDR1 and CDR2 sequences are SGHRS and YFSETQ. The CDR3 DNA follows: TGCGCCAGCAGCTTGGAACCCCCCACGGCTAATGAAAAACTGTTTTTT. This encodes CASSLEPPTANEKLFF.

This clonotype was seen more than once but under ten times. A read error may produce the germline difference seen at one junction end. The CDR3 DNA reads as TGTGCCAGCGGGGACCTGACAGGGTCAGTCGACTTC. It translates to CASGDLTGSVDF. The chain joins TRBV27 to TRBJ1-2; 7 bases agree with TRBD1. The CDR3 length is 12 residues. The germline gives CDR1 MNHEY, CDR2 SMNVEV (reference sequence).

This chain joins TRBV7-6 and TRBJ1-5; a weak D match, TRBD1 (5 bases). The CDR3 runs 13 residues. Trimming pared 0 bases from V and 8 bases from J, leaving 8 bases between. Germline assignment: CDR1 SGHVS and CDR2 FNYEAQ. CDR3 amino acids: CASSLALGEPQHF. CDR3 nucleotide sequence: TGTGCCAGCAGCTTAGCGTTAGGGGAGCCCCAGCATTTT.

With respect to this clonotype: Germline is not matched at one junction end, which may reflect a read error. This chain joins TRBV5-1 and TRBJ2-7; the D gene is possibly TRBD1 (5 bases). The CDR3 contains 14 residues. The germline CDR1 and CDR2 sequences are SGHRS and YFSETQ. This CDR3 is CVSSLESGPYEQYF. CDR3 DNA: TGCGTCAGCAGCTTGGAATCAGGGCCCTACGAGCAGTACTTC.

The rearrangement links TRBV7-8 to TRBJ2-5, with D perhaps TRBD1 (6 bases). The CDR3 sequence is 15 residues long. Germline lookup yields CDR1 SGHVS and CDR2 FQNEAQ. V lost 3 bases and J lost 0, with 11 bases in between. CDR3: CASSFTGTYQETQYF. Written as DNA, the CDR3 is TGTGCCAGCAGCTTTACAGGGACCTACCAAGAGACCCAGTACTTC. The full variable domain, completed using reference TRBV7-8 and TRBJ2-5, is GAGVSQSPRYKVAKRGQDVALRCDPISGHVSLFWYQQALGQGPEFLTYFQNEAQLDKSGLPSDRFFAERPEGSVSTLKIQRTQQEDSAVYLCASSFTGTYQETQYFGPGTRLLVL.

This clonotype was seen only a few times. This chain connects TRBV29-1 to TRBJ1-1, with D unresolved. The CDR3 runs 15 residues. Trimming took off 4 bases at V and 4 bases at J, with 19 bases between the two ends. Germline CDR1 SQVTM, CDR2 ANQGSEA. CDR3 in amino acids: CSVVSPEGEATEAFF. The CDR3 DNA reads TGCAGCGTTGTTTCCCCGGAGGGAGAGGCCACTGAAGCTTTCTTT.

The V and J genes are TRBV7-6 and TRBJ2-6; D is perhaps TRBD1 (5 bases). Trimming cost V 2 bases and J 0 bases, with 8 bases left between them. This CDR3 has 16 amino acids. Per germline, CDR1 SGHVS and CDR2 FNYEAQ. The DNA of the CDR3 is TGTGCCAGCAGCTTAAGGGGTAGCTCTGGGGCCAACGTCCTGACTTTC. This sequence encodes CASSLRGSSGANVLTF.

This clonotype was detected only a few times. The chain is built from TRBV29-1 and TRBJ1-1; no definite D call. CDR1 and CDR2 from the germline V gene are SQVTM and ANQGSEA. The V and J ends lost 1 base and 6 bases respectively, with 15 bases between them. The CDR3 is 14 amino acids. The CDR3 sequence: CSVEVTGKTAEAFF. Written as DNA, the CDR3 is TGCAGCGTTGAAGTAACGGGAAAAACGGCTGAAGCTTTCTTT.